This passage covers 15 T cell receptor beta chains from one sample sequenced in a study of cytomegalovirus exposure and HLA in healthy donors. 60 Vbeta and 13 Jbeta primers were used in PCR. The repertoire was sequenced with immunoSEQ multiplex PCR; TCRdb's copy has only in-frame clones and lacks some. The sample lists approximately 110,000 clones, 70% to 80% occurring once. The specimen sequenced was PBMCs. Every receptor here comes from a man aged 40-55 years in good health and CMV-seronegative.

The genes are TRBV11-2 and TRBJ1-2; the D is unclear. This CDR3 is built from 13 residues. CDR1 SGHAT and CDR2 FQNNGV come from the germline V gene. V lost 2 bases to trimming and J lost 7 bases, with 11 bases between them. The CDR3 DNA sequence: TGTGCCAGCAGCTTAACGAGGGTATCTGGCTACACCTTC. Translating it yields CASSLTRVSGYTF.

DNA of the CDR3: TGTGCCAGCAGTTATCGGTCGGGGGGAACCCAAGAGACCCAGTACTTC. Translation: CASSYRSGGTQETQYF. The chain has TRBV6-6 and TRBJ2-5; TRBD2 matches at 7 bases. The ends lost 3 bases at V and 1 base at J; junction bases unmatched: 8. The CDR3 is made up of 16 amino acids. Germline lookup yields CDR1 MNHNY and CDR2 SVGAGI (reference sequence).

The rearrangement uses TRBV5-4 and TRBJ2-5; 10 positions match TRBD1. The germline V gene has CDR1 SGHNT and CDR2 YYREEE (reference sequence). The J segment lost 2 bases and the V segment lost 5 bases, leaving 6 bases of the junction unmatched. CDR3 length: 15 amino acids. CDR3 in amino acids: CASRPGQGMQETQYF. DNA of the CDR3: TGTGCCAGCAGACCGGGACAGGGGATGCAAGAGACCCAGTACTTC.

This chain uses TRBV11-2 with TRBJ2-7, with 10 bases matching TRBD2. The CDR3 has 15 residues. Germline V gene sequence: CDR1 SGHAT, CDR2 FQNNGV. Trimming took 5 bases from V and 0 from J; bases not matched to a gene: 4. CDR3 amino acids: CASSITSGASYEQYF. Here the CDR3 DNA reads TGTGCCAGCAGCATTACTAGCGGGGCCTCCTACGAGCAGTACTTC. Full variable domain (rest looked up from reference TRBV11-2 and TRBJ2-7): EAGVAQSPRYKIIEKRQSVAFWCNPISGHATLYWYQQILGQGPKLLIQFQNNGVVDDSQLPKDRFSAERLKGVDSTLKIQPAKLEDSAVYLCASSITSGASYEQYFGPGTRLTVT.

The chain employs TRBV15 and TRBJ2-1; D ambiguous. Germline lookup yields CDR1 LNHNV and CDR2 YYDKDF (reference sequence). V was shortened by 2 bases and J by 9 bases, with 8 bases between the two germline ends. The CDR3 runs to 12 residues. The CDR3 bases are TGTGCCACCAGCAGACAACAGTTTGAGCAGTTCTTC. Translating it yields CATSRQQFEQFF.

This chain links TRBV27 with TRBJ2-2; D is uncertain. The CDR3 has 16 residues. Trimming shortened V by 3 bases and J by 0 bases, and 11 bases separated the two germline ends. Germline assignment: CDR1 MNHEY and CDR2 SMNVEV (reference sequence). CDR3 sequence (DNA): TGTGCCAGCAGTTTCATTAACTTCGCGAACACCGGGGAGCTGTTTTTT. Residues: CASSFINFANTGELFF.

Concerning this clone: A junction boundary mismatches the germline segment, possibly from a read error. The CDR3 sequence: CASTRGGAGANGLTF. In nucleotides, the CDR3 is TGTGCCAGCACCCGTGGGGGGGCTGGGGCCAACGGCCTGACTTTC. V and J are TRBV9 and TRBJ2-6; tentatively, D is TRBD2 (7 bases). The germline V gene has CDR1 SGDLS and CDR2 YYNGEE. The CDR3 is made up of 15 amino acids.

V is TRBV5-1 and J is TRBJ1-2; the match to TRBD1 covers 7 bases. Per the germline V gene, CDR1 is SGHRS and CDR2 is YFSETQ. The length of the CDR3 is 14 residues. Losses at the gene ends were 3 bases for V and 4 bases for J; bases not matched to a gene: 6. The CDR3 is CASSSDREIYGYTF. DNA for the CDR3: TGCGCCAGCAGCTCCGACAGGGAGATCTATGGCTACACCTTC.

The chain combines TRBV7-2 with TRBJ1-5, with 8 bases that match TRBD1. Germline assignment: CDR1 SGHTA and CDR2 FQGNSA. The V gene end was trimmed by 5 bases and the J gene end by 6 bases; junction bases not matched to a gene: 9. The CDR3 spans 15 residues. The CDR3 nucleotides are TGTGCCAGCAGCACGAGGACAGGGCCCCTTCAGCCCCAGCATTTT. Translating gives CASSTRTGPLQPQHF. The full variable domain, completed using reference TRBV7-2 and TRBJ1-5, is GAGVSQSPSNKVTEKGKDVELRCDPISGHTALYWYRQSLGQGLEFLIYFQGNSAPDKSGLPSDRFSAERTGGSVSTLTIQRTQQEDSAVYLCASSTRTGPLQPQHFGDGTRLSIL.

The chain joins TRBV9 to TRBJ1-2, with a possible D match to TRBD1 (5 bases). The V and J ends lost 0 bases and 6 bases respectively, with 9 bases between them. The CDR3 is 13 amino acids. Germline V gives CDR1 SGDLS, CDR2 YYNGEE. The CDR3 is CASSVDGGDGYTF. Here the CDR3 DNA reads TGTGCCAGCAGCGTAGATGGAGGGGATGGCTACACCTTC.

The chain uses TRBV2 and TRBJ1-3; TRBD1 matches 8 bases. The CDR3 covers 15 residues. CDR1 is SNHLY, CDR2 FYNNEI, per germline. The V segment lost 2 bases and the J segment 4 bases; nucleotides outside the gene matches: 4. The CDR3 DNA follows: TGTGCCAGCAGTGAAAGACGGACAGGGGGAAACACCATATATTTT. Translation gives CASSERRTGGNTIYF.

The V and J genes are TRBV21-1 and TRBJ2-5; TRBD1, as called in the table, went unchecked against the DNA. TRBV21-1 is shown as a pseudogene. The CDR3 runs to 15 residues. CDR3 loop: CASSSRTDPQETQYF. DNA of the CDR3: TGTGCCAGCAGCTCCCGGACAGACCCTCAAGAGACCCAGTACTTC.

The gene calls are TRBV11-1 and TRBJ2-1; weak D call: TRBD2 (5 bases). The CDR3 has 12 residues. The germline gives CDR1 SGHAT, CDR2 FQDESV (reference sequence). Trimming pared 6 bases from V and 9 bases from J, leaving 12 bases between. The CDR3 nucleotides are TGTGCCAGCAGATCAGATGAGGGTGAGCAGTTCTTC. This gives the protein CASRSDEGEQFF.

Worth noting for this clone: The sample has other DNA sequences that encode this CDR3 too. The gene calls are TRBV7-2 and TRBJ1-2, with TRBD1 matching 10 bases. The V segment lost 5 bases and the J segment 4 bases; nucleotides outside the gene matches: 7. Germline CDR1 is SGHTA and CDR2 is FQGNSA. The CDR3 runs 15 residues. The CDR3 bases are TGTGCCAGCAGCCCCGGGACAGGGGTATTCTATGGCTACACCTTC. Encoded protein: CASSPGTGVFYGYTF. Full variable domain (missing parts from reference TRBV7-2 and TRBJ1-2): GAGVSQSPSNKVTEKGKDVELRCDPISGHTALYWYRQSLGQGLEFLIYFQGNSAPDKSGLPSDRFSAERTGGSVSTLTIQRTQQEDSAVYLCASSPGTGVFYGYTFGSGTRLTVV.

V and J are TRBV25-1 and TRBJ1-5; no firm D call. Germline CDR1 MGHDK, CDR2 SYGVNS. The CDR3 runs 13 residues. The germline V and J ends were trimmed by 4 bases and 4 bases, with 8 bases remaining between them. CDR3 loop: CASSVSGNQPQHF. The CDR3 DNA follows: TGTGCCAGCAGTGTTTCGGGAAATCAGCCCCAGCATTTT. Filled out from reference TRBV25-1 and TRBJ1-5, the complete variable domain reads EADIYQTPRYLVIGTGKKITLECSQTMGHDKMYWYQQDPGMELHLIHYSYGVNSTEKGDLSSESTVSRIRTEHFPLTLESARPSHTSQYLCASSVSGNQPQHFGDGTRLSIL.